This is a list of T cell receptor beta chains from one sample in a study of technical replicates of blood from a few donors. Clones were read by immunoSEQ multiplex PCR, and TCRdb kept only the in-frame ones, dropping some. The table lists under 70,000 clones, almost 95% of them singletons. Sequencing input: T cells isolated from PBMCs. The receptors were gathered from a human donor in good health. The CDR3 runs from the conserved cysteine through the conserved F or W. D genes are given only for firm matches. Size values are once, few and many counts, or a class for expanded clones, and some rows have none.

>TRBJ2-3|NA|TRBD2|TRBV11-2
TGTGCCAGCAGCTTAGGCGGGAGTGAGACAGATACGCAGTATTTT
CASSLGGSETDTQYF
>TRBJ2-6|NA|NA|TRBV4-3
TGCGCCAGCAGCCATAGCCCCTATAGCCTTTCTGGGGCCAACGTCCTGACTTTC
CASSHSPYSLSGANVLTF
>TRBJ2-7|NA|NA|TRBV4-3
TGCGCCAGCAGCCAAGATCAAGGCAGGGGTTCGGTGTTCGAGCAGTACTTC
CASSQDQGRGSVFEQYF
>TRBJ2-7|NA|TRBD2|TRBV7-8
TGTGCCAGCAGCCCCCTAGCGGGCAAAGGATACGAGCAGTACTTC
CASSPLAGKGYEQYF
>TRBJ2-5|NA|NA|TRBV6-1
TGTGCCAGCAGTGAAGTTGGGGGTAGCGGAGACCCCAGAGAGACCCAGTACTTC
CASSEVGGSGDPRETQYF
>TRBJ2-3|NA|TRBD1|TRBV6-5
TGTGCCAGCAGTTACCGGGACAGCTACACAGATACGCAGTATTTT
CASSYRDSYTDTQYF
>TRBJ1-4|NA|TRBD1|TRBV25-1
TGTGCCAGCAGTGAATTGGGGACAGGGGATTACGAAAAACTGTTTTTT
CASSELGTGDYEKLFF
>TRBJ1-4|NA|TRBD1|TRBV5-4
TGTGCCAGCAGCCCGACAGGGGAGAATGAAAAACTGTTTTTT
CASSPTGENEKLFF
>TRBJ2-5|NA|TRBD2|TRBV7-3
TGTGCCAGCAGCCCTAGCGGGAGCGGGGAGACCCAGTACTTC
CASSPSGSGETQYF
>TRBJ1-1|NA|NA|TRBV29-1
TGCAGCGTTGACAGGGAGGTGGACACTGAAGCTTTCTTT
CSVDREVDTEAFF
>TRBJ1-2|NA|TRBD1|TRBV6-1
TGTGCCAGCAGTGGGGGACAGGGGGTCGGTGGCTACACCTTC
CASSGGQGVGGYTF
>TRBJ2-3|NA|NA|TRBV28
TGTGCCAGCAGTTTACAGCCTAGCGATACGCAGTATTTT
CASSLQPSDTQYF
>TRBJ1-5|NA|NA|TRBV6-1
TGTGCCAGCAGTGCCTACAGGGCCCAGCCCCAGCATTTT
CASSAYRAQPQHF
>TRBJ2-7|NA|TRBD2|TRBV6-5
TGTGCCAGCAGCCGCCCCGGACTAGCGGGCGAGCAGTACTTC
CASSRPGLAGEQYF
>TRBJ2-1|NA|NA|TRBV19
TGTGCCAGTAGTCCTCGTAGAAAGACTAGAGGGTCCTACAATGAGCAGTTCTTC
CASSPRRKTRGSYNEQFF
>TRBJ2-1|NA|NA|TRBV9
TGTGCCAGCAGCGGTAGCGGTATAAACAATGAGCAGTTCTTC
CASSGSGINNEQFF
>TRBJ1-2|NA|TRBD1|TRBV7-9
TGTGCCAGCAGCTTACCGACAGGGGAGGAGGGCTACACCTTC
CASSLPTGEEGYTF
>TRBJ2-1|NA|NA|TRBV27
TGTGCCAGCAGTACCAACTACTTTGAGCAGTTCTTC
CASSTNYFEQFF
>TRBJ1-2|NA|NA|TRBV27
TGTGCCAGCAGTTTGGTCGGCGCAGGCCCCAACTATGGCTACACCTTC
CASSLVGAGPNYGYTF
>TRBJ2-7|NA|NA|TRBV7-2
TGTGCCAGCAGCCGCCTAGCCACGGGAGTCGGGGACTCCTACGAGCAGTACTTC
CASSRLATGVGDSYEQYF
>TRBJ2-1|NA|TRBD2|TRBV11-3
TGTGCCAGCAGCATAGGACTAGCGGGAAGAGGGCAGTTCTTC
CASSIGLAGRGQFF
>TRBJ2-1|NA|NA|TRBV4-3
TGCGCCAGCAGCCCTGGGGGCACCCCTTTTGGTGAGCAGTTCTTC
CASSPGGTPFGEQFF
>TRBJ2-3|NA|TRBD2|TRBV6-6
TGTGCCAGCAGCTGGACTAGCTCACGCACAGATACGCAGTATTTT
CASSWTSSRTDTQYF
>TRBJ2-1|NA|TRBD1|TRBV6-4
TGTGCCAGCGGGAGACAGGGGGACAATGAGCAGTTCTTC
CASGRQGDNEQFF
>TRBJ1-5|NA|TRBD1|TRBV6-5
TGTGCCAGCAGTTACGGACAGGGCCACAATCAGCCCCAGCATTTT
CASSYGQGHNQPQHF
>TRBJ2-3|once|TRBD2|TRBV7-2
TGTGCCAGCACCCCCGGGACTAGCGGGAATACGCAGTATTTT
CASTPGTSGNTQYF
>TRBJ2-7|NA|NA|TRBV7-6
TGTGCCAGCAGCTTAGTGACGGGGAGCGCATCCGAGCAGTACTTC
CASSLVTGSASEQYF
>TRBJ1-2|NA|NA|TRBV15
TGTGCCACCAGCGGTCGACAGGCCTATGGCTACACCTTC
CATSGRQAYGYTF
>TRBJ2-1|NA|NA|TRBV18
TGTGCCAGCTCCTACGGGACACCGTCCTACAATGAGCAGTTCTTC
CASSYGTPSYNEQFF
>TRBJ2-3|NA|TRBD2|TRBV14
TGTGCCAGCACCCAGGCTAGCGGGAGGGCCTATACGCAGTATTTT
CASTQASGRAYTQYF
>TRBJ1-1|NA|NA|TRBV6-4
TGTGCCAGCAGCCCAGGCCTGTATGATGAAGCTTTCTTT
CASSPGLYDEAFF
>TRBJ2-1|NA|NA|TRBV4-2
TGTGCCAGCAGCCAAGTCCAGCGTGAGCAGTTCTTC
CASSQVQREQFF